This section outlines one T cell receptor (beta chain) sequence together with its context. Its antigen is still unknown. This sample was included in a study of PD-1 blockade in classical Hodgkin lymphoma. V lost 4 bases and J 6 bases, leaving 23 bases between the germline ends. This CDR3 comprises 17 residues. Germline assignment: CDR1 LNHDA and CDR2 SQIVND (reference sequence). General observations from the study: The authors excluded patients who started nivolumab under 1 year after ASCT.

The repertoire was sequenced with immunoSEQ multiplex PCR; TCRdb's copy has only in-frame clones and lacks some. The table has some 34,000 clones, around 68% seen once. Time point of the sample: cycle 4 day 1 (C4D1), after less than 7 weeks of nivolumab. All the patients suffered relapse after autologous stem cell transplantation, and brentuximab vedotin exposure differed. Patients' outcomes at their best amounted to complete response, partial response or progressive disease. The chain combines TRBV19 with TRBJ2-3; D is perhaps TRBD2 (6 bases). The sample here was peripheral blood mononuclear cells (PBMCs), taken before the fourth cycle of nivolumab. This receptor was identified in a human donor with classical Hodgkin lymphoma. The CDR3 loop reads CASSRTVPRTGADTQYF. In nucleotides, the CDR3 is TGTGCCAGTAGTAGGACGGTCCCACGTACGGGAGCTGATACGCAGTATTTT.